This TCR beta chain was found in a study of CD8 T cells in ankylosing spondylitis. Study-wide findings and caveats: Clones linked to disease were reported to show significant enrichment in matched ankylosing spondylitis synovial fluid. Certain motif variants had earlier been reported in reactive arthritis synovial fluid and blood. Disease-associated clonotypes exhibited CD8+ identity and were relatively infrequent in peripheral blood.

The authors made TCR beta libraries by quantitative 5'-RACE with molecular barcodes. TCRdb recomputed calls from the 5' RACE reads with MiXCR, one row per CDR3 protein. Of approximately 110,000 distinct CDR3 sequences listed, around 24% are singletons. The sample holds a few counts of this clonotype. Its antigen remains unidentified. Looked up from germline, CDR1 is SQVTM and CDR2 is ANQGSEA. Trimming at V came to 7 bases and at J to 5 bases, leaving 8 bases not matched to a gene. The CDR3 has 13 residues. The receptor was isolated from a male donor with ankylosing spondylitis. The sequencing sample was made of synovial fluid, either unsorted or a sorted T cell fraction (not recorded which). This rearrangement joins TRBV29-1 to TRBJ2-5; 9 nucleotides align to TRBD1. The CDR3 here is CSAPGQGRETQYF. The CDR3 DNA reads as TGCAGCGCTCCCGGACAGGGGAGGGAGACCCAGTACTTC.